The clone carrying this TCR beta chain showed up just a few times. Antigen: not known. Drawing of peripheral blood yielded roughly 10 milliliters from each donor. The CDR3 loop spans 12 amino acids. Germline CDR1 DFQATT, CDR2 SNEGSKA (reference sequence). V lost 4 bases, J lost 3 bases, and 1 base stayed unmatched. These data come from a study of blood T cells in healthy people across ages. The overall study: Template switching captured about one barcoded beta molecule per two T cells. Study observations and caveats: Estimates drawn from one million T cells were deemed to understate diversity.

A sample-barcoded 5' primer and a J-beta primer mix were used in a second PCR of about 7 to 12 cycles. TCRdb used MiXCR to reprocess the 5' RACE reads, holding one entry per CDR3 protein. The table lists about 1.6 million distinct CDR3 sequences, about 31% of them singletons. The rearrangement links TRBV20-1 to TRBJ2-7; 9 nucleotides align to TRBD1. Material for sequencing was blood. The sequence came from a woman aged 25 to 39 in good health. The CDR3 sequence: CSAKDRGYEQYF. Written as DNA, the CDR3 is TGCAGTGCTAAGGACAGGGGCTACGAGCAGTACTTC.